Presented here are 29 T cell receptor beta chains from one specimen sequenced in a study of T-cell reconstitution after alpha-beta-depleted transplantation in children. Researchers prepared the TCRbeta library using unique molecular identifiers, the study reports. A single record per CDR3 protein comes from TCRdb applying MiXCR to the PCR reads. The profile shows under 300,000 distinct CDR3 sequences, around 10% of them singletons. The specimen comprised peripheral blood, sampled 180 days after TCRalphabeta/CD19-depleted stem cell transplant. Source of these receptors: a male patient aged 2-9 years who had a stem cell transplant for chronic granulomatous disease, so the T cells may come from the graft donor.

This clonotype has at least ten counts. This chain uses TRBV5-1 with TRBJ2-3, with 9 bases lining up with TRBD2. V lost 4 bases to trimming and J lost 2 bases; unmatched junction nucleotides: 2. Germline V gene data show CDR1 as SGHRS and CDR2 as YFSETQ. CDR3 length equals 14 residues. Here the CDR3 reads CASSRLADTDTQYF. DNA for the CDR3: TGCGCCAGCAGCCGACTAGCGGACACAGATACGCAGTATTTT.

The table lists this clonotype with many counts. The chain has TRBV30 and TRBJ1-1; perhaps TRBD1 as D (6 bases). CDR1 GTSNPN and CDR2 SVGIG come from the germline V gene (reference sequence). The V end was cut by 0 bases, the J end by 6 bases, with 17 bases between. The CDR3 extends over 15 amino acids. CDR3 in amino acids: CAWSVRRGQPAEAFF. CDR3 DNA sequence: TGTGCCTGGAGTGTACGAAGGGGACAACCCGCTGAAGCTTTCTTT.

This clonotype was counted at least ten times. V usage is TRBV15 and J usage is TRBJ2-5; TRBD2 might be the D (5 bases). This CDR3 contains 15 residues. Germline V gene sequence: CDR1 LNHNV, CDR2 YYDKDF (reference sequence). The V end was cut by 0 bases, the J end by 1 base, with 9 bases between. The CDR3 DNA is TGTGCCACCAGCAGAGATGAGGGCGTCCAAGAGACCCAGTACTTC. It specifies CATSRDEGVQETQYF.

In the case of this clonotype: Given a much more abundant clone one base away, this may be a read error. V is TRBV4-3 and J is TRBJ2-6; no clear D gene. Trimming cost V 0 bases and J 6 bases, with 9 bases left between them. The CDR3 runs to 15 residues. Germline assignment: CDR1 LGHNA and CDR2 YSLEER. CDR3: CASSQEGKMANVLTF. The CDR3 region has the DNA TGCGCCAGCAGCCAAGAGGGCAAGATGGCCAACGTCCTGACTTTC.

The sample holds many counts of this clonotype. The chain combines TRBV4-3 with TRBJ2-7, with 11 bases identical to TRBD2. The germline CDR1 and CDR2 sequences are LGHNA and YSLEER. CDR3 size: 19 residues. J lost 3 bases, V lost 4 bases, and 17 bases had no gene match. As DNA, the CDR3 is TGCGCCAGCAGCCGAGATGGGGCTAGCGGGAGGTCTCCTGTCTACGAGCAGTACTTC. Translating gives CASSRDGASGRSPVYEQYF.

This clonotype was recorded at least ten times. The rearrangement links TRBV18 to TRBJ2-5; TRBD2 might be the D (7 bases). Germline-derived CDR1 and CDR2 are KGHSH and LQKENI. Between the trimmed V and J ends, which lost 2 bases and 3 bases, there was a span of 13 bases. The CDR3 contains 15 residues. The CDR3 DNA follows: TGTGCCAGCTCACCAACTACAGGGAGGGAAGAGACCCAGTACTTC. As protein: CASSPTTGREETQYF.

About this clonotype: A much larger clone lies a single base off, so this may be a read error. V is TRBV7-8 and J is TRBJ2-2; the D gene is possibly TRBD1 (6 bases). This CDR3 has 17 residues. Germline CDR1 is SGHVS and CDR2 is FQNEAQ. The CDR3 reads CASSLFRRGTNTWELFF. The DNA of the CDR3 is TGTGCCAGCAGCTTATTCCGAAGGGGGACGAACACCTGGGAGCTGTTTTTT.

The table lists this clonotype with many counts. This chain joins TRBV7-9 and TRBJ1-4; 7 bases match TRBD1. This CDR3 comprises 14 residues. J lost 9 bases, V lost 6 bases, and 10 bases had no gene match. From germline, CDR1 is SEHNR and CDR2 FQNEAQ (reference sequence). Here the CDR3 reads CASRSDRAAKKLFF. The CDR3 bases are TGTGCCAGCAGAAGCGACAGGGCCGCGAAAAAACTGTTTTTT.

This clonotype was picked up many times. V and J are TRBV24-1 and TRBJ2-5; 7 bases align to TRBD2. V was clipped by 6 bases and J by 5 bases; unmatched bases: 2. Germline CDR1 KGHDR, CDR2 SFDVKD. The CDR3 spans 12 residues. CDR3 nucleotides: TGTGCCACCAGTTGGGGGGGGGAGACCCAGTACTTC. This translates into CATSWGGETQYF.

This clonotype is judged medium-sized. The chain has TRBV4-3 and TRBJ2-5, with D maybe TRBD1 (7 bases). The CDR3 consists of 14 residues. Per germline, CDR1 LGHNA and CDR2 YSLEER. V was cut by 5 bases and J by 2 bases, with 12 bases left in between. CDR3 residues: CASSAGTAQETQYF. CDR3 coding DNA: TGCGCCAGCAGCGCGGGGACAGCGCAAGAGACCCAGTACTTC.

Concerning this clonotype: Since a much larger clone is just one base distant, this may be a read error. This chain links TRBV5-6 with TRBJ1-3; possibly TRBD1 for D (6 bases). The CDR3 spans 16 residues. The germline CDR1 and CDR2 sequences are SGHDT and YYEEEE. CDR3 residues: CASSLVDSFSGNTVYF. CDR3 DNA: TGTGCCAGCAGCCTGGTGGACAGCTTCTCTGGAAACACCGTATATTTT. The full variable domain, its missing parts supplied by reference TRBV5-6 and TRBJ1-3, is DAGVTQSPTHLIKTRGQQVTLRCSPKSGHDTVSWYQQALGQGPQFIFQYYEEEERQRGNFPDRFSGHQFPNYSSELNVNALLLGDSALYLCASSLVDSFSGNTVYFGEGSWLTVV.

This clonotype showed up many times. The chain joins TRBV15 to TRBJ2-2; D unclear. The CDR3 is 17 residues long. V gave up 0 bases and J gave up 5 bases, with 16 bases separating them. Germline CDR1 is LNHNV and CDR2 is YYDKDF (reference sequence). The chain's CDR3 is CATSRDWSIYETGELFF. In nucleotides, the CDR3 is TGTGCCACCAGCAGAGATTGGAGTATTTACGAGACCGGGGAGCTGTTTTTT.

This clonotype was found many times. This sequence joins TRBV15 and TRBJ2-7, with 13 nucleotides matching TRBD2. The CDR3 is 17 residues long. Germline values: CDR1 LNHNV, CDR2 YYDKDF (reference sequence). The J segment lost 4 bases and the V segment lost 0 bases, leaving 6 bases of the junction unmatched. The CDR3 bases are TGTGCCACCAGCAGAGATCTCACGGGACTAGCGGGATACGAGCAGTACTTC. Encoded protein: CATSRDLTGLAGYEQYF.

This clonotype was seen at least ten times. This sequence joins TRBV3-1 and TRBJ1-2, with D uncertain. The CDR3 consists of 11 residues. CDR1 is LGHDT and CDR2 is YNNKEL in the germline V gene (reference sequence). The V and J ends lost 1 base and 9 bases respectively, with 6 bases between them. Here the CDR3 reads CASSQGIRYTF. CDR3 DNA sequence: TGTGCCAGCAGCCAAGGGATCCGCTACACCTTC.

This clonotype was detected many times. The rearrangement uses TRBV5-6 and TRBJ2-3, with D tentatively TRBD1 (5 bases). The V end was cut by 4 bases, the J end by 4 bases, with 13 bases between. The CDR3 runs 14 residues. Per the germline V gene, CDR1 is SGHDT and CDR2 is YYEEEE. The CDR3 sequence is CASSQPLGPDTQYF. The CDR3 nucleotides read TGTGCCAGCAGCCAGCCCTTGGGGCCAGATACGCAGTATTTT.

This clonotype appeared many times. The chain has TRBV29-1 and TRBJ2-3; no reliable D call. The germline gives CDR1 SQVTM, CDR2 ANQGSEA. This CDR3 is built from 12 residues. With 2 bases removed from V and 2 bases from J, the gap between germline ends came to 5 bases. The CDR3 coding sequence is TGCAGCGTTGAATCCCACACAGATACGCAGTATTTT. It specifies CSVESHTDTQYF.

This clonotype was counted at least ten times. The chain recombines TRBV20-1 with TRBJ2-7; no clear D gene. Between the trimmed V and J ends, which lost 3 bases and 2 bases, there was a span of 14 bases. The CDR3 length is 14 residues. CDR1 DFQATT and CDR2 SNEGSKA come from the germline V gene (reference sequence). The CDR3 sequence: CSASEAATTYEQYF. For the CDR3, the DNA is TGCAGTGCTAGTGAGGCTGCTACAACCTACGAGCAGTACTTC.

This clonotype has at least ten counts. The CDR3 loop reads CASSFSRGADTQYF. The CDR3, as DNA: TGTGCCAGCAGTTTTTCTCGGGGCGCAGATACGCAGTATTTT. The V gene is TRBV27, the J gene TRBJ2-3; the D gene could be TRBD1 or TRBD2 (5 bases each). Trimming shortened V by 3 bases and J by 4 bases, and 11 bases separated the two germline ends. The germline CDR1 and CDR2 sequences are MNHEY and SMNVEV (reference sequence). The CDR3 totals 14 residues.

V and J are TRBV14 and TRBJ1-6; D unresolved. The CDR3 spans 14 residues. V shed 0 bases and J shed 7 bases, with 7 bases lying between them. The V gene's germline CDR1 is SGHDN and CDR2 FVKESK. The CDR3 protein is CASSQDVENSPLHF. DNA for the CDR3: TGTGCCAGCAGCCAAGATGTGGAAAATTCACCCCTCCACTTT.

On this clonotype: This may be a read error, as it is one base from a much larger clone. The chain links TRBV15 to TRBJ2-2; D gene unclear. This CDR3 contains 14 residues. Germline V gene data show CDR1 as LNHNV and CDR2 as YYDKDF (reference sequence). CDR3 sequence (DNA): TGTGCCACCCGCAGAGATAAAGAGGCCGGGGAGCTGTTTTTT. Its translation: CATRRDKEAGELFF.

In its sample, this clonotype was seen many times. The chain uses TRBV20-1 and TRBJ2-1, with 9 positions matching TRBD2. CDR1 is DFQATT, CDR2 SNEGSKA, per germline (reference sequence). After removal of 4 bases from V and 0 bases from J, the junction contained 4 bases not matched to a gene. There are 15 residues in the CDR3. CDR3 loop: CSANSGRRSYNEQFF. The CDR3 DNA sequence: TGCAGTGCTAACAGCGGGAGGCGCTCCTACAATGAGCAGTTCTTC.

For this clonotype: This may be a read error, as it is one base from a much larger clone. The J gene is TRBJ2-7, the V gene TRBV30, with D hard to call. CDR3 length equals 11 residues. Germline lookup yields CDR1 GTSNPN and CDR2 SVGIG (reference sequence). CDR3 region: CAWSVFDEPYF. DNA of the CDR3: TGTGCCTGGAGTGTATTCGACGAGCCGTACTTC.

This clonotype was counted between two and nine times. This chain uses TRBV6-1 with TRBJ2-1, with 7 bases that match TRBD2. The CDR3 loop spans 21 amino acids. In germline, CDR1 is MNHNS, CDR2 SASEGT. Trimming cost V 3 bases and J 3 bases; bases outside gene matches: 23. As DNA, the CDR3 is TGTGCCAGCAGTGACCCGCATATTTTGGGGAGGGCTGAGCGGGGCTACAATGAGCAGTTCTTC. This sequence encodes CASSDPHILGRAERGYNEQFF.

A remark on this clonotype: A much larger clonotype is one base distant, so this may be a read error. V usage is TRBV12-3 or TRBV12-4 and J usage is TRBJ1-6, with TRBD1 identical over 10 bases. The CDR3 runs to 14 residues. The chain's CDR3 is CASSFDRGRSPHHF. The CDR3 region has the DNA TGTGCCAGCAGTTTTGACAGGGGGCGTTCACCCCACCACTTT.

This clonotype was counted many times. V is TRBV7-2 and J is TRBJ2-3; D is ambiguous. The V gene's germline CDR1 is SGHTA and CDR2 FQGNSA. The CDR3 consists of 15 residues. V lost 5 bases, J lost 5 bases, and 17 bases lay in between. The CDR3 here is CASSIVAQVRDTQYF. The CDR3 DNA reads TGTGCCAGCAGCATTGTCGCTCAGGTCAGAGATACGCAGTATTTT. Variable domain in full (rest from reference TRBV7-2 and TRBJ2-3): GAGVSQSPSNKVTEKGKDVELRCDPISGHTALYWYRQSLGQGLEFLIYFQGNSAPDKSGLPSDRFSAERTGGSVSTLTIQRTQQEDSAVYLCASSIVAQVRDTQYFGPGTRLTVL.

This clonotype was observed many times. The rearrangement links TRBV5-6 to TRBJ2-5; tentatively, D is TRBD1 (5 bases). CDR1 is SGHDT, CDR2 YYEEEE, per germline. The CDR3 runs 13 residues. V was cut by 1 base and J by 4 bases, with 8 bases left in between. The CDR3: CASSLQGGETQYF. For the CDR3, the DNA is TGTGCCAGCAGCTTGCAGGGTGGAGAGACCCAGTACTTC.

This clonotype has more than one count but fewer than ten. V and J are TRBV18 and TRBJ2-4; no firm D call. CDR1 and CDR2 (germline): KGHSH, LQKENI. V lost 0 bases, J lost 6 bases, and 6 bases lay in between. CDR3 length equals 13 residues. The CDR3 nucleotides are TGTGCCAGCTCACCACCCGGGTTAAACATTCAGTACTTC. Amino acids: CASSPPGLNIQYF.

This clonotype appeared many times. The DNA of the CDR3 is TGCAGTGCTCGCGACCGGGCACGGGAAGCTTTCTTT. Amino acid sequence: CSARDRAREAFF. V usage is TRBV20-1 and J usage is TRBJ1-1; D not resolved. The CDR3 covers 12 residues. With 5 bases removed from V and 8 bases from J, the gap between germline ends came to 15 bases. Germline V lookup: CDR1 DFQATT, CDR2 SNEGSKA (reference sequence).

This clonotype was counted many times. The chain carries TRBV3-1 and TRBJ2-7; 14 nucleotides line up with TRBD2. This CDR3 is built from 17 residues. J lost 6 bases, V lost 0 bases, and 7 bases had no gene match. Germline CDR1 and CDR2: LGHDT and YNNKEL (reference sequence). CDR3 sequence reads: CASSQDWRLAGGGEQYF. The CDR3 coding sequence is TGTGCCAGCAGCCAAGATTGGAGACTAGCGGGAGGGGGCGAGCAGTACTTC.